This T cell receptor (beta chain) was sequenced in a study of blood T cell repertoires in COVID-19. Study overall: Samples came from the United States, Italy and Spain, spanning acute and convalescent COVID-19. From T cells, B-cell-depleted T cells, or PBMCs came the material, which was cDNA or gDNA.

The CDR3 has 15 amino acids. The germline gives CDR1 KGHSH, CDR2 LQKENI. V shed 0 bases, J shed 0 bases, and the junction held 1 base outside the gene matches. In terms of age and location, participants ranged from roughly 18 to 90 years and lived in roughly 22 US areas. Participants were placed into cohorts based on the clinical history they reported. Profiling relied on immunoSEQ multiplex PCR, and the TCRdb table lists in-frame clones only, not all of them. The sample carries about 440,000 clones, around 91% recorded once. The sample was PBMCs or T cells enriched from blood (not recorded which). The chain carries TRBV18 and TRBJ2-5; TRBD2 matches 7 bases. The sequence came from a man aged 18-30 years who had recovered from COVID-19. The CDR3 region has the DNA TGTGCCAGCTCACCACCACTAGCGAACCAAGAGACCCAGTACTTC. Its translation is CASSPPLANQETQYF.